What follows is one T cell receptor beta chain and its context. This receptor's antigen is unknown. No base qualities exist here, and no much larger clone lies one base off it. To sequence the TCRbeta CDR3 region, genomic DNA was isolated from the sorted cells. The immunoSEQ Assay was used to sequence the TCRbeta CDR3 regions. TCRdb re-hosts the immuneACCESS table, in-frame sequences only. Its copies lack some clones; in the studies checked, an unresolved V gene accounts for under half of them, and the cause for the rest is not known. Present in this sample are about 36,000 clones, around 77% of which were seen just once. 21% of the sample comes from the top ten. Trimming removed 3 bases from V and 6 bases from J; the gene matches leave 10 bases unexplained. In the germline V gene (reference sequence), CDR1 corresponds to SEHNR and CDR2 to FQNEAQ. CDR3 length: 15 amino acids, cysteine to phenylalanine. Only CDR3 DNA is held: 45 bases, read in frame from base 1.

Patients with a history of autoimmune disease or receiving systemic immunosuppression were excluded from the trial. Peripheral blood for TCR sequencing was drawn from every dose cohort at baseline, at cycle 4 day 1 and at cycle 7 day 1. Samples came from an open-label, multicenter, first-in-human phase I dose-escalation trial of ivuxolimab. Adults with locally advanced or metastatic melanoma, renal cell carcinoma, hepatocellular carcinoma or head and neck squamous cell carcinoma were enrolled in the trial. CD4+ and CD8+ T cells were sorted separately from peripheral blood before TCR sequencing. The sample is drawn from a study of OX40 agonist ivuxolimab in advanced cancers. The study in broad terms: Ivuxolimab, which targeted the costimulatory receptor OX40 (CD134), was an agonistic, fully human IgG2 monoclonal antibody. Intravenous ivuxolimab was administered to patients every 2 weeks at six dose levels: 0.01, 0.1, 0.3, 1.5, 3 and 10 mg/kg. Of the approximately 50 dose-escalation patients, hepatocellular carcinoma was present in about 20, melanoma in roughly 15, renal cell carcinoma in 9 and head and neck cancer in 9. In the dose-escalation cohort, more than 75% of patients were male, and the mean age was approximately 60 years, with a range of about 20 to 90. Patients were allowed to have had prior anti-PD-1, anti-PD-L1 or anti-CTLA-4 therapy, and approximately 40% of the dose-escalation patients had previously received checkpoint inhibitors. Three dose-escalation patients achieved partial responses, one with hepatocellular carcinoma and two with cutaneous melanoma. Peripheral TCRbeta sequencing aimed to test whether ivuxolimab altered TCR sequence diversity and caused clonal T-cell expansion. The monotherapy dose-escalation portion (N ≈ 52 patients) of the phase I ivuxolimab trial is reported in the paper. Broader findings and caveats from the paper: In partial responders in the 0.1-3.0 mg/kg groups, normalized peripheral clonal expansion was found to be among the lowest, especially among CD8+ T cells. At doses of 0.1 to 3.0 mg/kg, clonal expansion of both CD4+ and CD8+ blood T cells was observed from baseline to week 6. Low levels of normalized T-cell clonal expansion were also seen in some nonresponding patients. On average, CD8+ T cells showed more expanded clones than CD4+ T cells after ivuxolimab. The antigen specificity of the peripheral T cells that underwent clonal expansion was not determined.

Source: CD4+ or CD8+ T cells sorted from blood, taken in a trial of the OX40 agonist ivuxolimab. The receptor was isolated from an adult with an advanced solid tumor such as melanoma, head and neck, liver or kidney cancer. The sequence links TRBV7-9 to TRBJ2-7; TRBD2 matches 8 bases in the middle. The CDR3 region reads CASSFPDSGSGEQYF. The DNA sequence follows: TGTGCCAGCAGCTTTCCCGACAGCGGGAGCGGCGAGCAGTACTTC.